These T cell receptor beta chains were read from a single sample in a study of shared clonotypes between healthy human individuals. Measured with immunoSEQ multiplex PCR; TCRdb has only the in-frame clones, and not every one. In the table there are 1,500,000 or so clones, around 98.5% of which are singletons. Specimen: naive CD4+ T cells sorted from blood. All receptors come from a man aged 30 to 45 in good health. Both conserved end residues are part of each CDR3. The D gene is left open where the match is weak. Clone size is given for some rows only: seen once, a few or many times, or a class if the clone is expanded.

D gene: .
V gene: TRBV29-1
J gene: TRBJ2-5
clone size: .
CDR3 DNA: TGCAGCGTTGGAGGAAGGGCAGGGAAACGAGAGACCCAGTACTTC
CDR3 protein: CSVGGRAGKRETQYF

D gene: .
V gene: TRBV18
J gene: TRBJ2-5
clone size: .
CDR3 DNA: TGTGCCAGCTCACCAAACAGTCTGAGCCCCAAAGAGACCCAGTACTTC
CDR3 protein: CASSPNSLSPKETQYF

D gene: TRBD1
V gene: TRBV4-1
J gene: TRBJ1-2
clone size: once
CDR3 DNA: TGCGCCAGCAGCCAAGAAGGACAGGGGCGAAACTATGGCTACACCTTC
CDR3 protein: CASSQEGQGRNYGYTF

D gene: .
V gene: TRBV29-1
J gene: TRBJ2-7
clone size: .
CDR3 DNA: TGCAGCGTCTTGGAGGGGGATTTTTTGTACTACGAGCAGTACTTC
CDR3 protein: CSVLEGDFLYYEQYF

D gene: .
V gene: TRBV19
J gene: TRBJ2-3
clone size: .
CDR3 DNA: TGTGCCAGTACCAAAGAGAGCGGGTTGAGCACAGATACGCAGTATTTT
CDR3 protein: CASTKESGLSTDTQYF

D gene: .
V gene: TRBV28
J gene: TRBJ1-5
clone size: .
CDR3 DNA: TGTGCCAGCAGTTTGCAGAGACCCAGCAATCAGCCCCAGCATTTT
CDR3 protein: CASSLQRPSNQPQHF

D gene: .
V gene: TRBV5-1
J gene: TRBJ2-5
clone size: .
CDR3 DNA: TGCGCCAGCAGCTTGGCGCCAGGGGATATGAAGACCCAGTACTTC
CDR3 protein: CASSLAPGDMKTQYF

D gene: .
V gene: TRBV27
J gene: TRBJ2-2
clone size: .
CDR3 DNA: TGTGCCAGCAGTCCACGGGGGCGTAACACCGGGGAGCTGTTTTTT
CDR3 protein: CASSPRGRNTGELFF

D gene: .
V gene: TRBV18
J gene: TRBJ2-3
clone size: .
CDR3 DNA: TGTGCCAGCTCACCGATGGGCAGGGGGGGCACAGATACGCAGTATTTT
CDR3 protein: CASSPMGRGGTDTQYF

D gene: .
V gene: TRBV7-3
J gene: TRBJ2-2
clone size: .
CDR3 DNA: TGTGCCAGCAGCCCAGCAGACACGACAGGCGCCGGGGAGCTGTTTTTT
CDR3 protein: CASSPADTTGAGELFF

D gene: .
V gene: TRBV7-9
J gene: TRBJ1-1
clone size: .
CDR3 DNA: TGTGCCAGCAGCTTACCTAAAGGGCGGAACACTGAAGCTTTCTTT
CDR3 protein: CASSLPKGRNTEAFF

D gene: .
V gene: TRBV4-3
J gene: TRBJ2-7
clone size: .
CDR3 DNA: TGCGCCAGCAGCCAAGAGTTGGAGACTTTGTCGATCGACTTC
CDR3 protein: CASSQELETLSIDF